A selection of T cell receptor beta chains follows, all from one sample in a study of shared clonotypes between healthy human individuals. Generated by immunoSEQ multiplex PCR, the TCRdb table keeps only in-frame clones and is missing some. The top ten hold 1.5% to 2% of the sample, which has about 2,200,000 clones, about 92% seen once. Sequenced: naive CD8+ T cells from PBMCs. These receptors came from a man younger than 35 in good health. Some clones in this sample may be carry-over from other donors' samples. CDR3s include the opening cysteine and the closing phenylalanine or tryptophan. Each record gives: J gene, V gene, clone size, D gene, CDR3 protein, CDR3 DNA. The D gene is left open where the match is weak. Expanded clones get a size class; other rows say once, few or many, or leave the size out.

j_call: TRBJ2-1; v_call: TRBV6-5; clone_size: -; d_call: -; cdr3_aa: CAARGQNNEQFF; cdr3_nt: TGTGCCGCCCGCGGACAGAACAATGAGCAGTTCTTC
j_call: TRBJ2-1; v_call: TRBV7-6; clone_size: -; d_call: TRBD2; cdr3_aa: CASSFISGRVGNEQFF; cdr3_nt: TGTGCCAGCAGCTTTATCAGCGGGAGGGTGGGCAATGAGCAGTTCTTC
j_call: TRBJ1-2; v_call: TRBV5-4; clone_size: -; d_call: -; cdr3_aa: CASSLEALEPRYGYTF; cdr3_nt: TGTGCCAGCAGCTTGGAGGCATTGGAGCCCCGCTATGGCTACACCTTC
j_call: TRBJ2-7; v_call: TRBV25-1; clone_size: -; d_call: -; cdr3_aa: CASRQGSSYEQYF; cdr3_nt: TGTGCCAGCAGACAGGGCAGTTCCTACGAGCAGTACTTC
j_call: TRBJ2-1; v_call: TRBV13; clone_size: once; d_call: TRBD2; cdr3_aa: CASSLGSTSGSGNEQFF; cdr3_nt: TGTGCCAGCAGCTTGGGGAGCACTAGCGGGAGTGGAAATGAGCAGTTCTTC
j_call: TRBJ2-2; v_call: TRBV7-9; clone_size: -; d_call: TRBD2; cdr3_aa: CASPLEVASGIYTGELFF; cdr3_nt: TGTGCCAGCCCCCTAGAGGTCGCTAGCGGGATTTACACCGGGGAGCTGTTTTTT
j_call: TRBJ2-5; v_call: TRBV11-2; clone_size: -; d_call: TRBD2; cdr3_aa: CASRTIAGERRETQYF; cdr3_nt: TGTGCCAGCAGGACCATAGCGGGAGAACGCAGAGAGACCCAGTACTTC
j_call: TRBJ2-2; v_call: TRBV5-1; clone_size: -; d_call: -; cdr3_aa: CASSFSRSPHGELFF; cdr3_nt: TGCGCCAGCAGCTTTAGTCGGTCCCCCCACGGGGAGCTGTTTTTT
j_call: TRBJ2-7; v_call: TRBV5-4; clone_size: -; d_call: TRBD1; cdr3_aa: CASSYRGFDGYEQYF; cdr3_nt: TGTGCCAGCAGCTACAGGGGATTTGATGGCTACGAGCAGTACTTC
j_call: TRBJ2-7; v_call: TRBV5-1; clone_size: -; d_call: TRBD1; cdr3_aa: CASSPHIIQGAPGYEQYF; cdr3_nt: TGCGCCAGCAGTCCCCACATTATACAGGGGGCGCCCGGGTACGAGCAGTACTTC
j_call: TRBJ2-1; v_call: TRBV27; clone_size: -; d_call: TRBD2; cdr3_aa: CASSSNLAGAYNEQFF; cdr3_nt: TGTGCCAGCAGTTCTAATCTAGCGGGAGCCTACAATGAGCAGTTCTTC
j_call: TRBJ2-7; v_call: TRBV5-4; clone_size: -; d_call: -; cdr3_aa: CASSSPQGYEQYF; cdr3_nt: TGTGCCAGCAGCTCGCCACAGGGTTACGAGCAGTACTTC
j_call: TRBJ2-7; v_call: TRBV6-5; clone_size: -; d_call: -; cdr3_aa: CASSYEGISSYEQYF; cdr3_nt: TGTGCCAGCAGTTACGAGGGGATCAGCTCCTACGAGCAGTACTTC
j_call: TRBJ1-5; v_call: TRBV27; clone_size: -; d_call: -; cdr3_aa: CASSLTEGYWPQHF; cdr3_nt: TGTGCCAGCAGTTTAACTGAGGGGTATTGGCCCCAGCATTTT
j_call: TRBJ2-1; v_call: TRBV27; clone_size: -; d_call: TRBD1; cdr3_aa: CASSLLTGYNEQFF; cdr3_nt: TGTGCCAGCAGTTTATTGACAGGGTACAATGAGCAGTTCTTC
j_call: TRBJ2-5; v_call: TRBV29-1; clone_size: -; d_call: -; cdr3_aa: CSVEVPSQETQYF; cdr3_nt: TGCAGCGTTGAGGTCCCCAGTCAAGAGACCCAGTACTTC
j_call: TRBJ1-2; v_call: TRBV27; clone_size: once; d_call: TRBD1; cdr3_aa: CASSLSGGQGISYGYTF; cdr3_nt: TGTGCCAGCAGTTTATCGGGGGGACAGGGGATTTCCTATGGCTACACCTTC
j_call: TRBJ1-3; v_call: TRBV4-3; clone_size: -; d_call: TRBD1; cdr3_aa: CASSRVLHGTAGNTIYF; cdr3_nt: TGCGCCAGCAGTCGCGTTTTGCACGGGACAGCTGGAAACACCATATATTTT
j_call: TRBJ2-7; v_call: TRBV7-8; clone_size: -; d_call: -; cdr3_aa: CASSLALGADYEQYF; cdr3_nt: TGTGCCAGCAGCTTAGCGCTGGGGGCAGACTACGAGCAGTACTTC
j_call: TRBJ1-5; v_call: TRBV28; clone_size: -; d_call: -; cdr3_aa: CASSPRYSNQPQHF; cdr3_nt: TGTGCCAGCAGCCCGAGGTATAGCAATCAGCCCCAGCATTTT
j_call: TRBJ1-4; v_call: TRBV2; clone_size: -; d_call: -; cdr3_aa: CASSERGLGNEKLFF; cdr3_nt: TGTGCCAGCAGTGAAAGGGGGTTGGGGAATGAAAAACTGTTTTTT
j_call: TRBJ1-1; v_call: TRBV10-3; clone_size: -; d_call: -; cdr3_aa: CAISESIGRGWNTEAFF; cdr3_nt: TGTGCCATCAGTGAGTCGATCGGGCGGGGATGGAACACTGAAGCTTTCTTT
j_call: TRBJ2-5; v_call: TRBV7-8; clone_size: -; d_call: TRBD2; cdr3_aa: CASSSPLAGVRETQYF; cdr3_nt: TGTGCCAGCAGCTCGCCACTAGCGGGCGTGCGGGAGACCCAGTACTTC
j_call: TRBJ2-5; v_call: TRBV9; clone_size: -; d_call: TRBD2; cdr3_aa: CASSPPSGRRSGTQYF; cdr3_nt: TGTGCCAGCAGCCCTCCTAGCGGGCGCCGTTCGGGGACCCAGTACTTC
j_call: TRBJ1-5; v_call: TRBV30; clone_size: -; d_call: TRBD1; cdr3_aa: CAWSETQGAGPQHF; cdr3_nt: TGTGCCTGGAGTGAAACCCAGGGGGCAGGTCCCCAGCATTTT
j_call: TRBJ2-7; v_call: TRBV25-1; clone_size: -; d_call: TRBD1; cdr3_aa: CASSTHRGEQYF; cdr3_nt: TGTGCCAGCAGTACCCACAGGGGCGAGCAGTACTTC
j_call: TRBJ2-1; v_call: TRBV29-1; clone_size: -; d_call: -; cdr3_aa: CSGEALADTLLGNEQFF; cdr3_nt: TGCAGCGGAGAGGCCCTGGCTGACACCCTCTTGGGCAATGAGCAGTTCTTC
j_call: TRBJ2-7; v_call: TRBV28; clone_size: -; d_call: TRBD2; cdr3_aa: CASSYPLTSGGGYEQYF; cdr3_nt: TGTGCCAGCAGTTACCCCCTGACTAGCGGGGGGGGATACGAGCAGTACTTC
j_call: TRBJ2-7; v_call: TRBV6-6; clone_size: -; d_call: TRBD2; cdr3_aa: CASSYGGGPSYEQYF; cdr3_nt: TGTGCCAGCAGTTACGGCGGGGGACCCTCCTACGAGCAGTACTTC
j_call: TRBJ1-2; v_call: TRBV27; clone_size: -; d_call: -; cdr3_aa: CASSLSLAQGYTF; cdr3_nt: TGTGCCAGCAGTTTATCTCTTGCACAGGGCTACACCTTC
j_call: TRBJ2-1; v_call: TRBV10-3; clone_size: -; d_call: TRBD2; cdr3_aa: CAISERLAGDPYNEQFF; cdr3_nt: TGTGCCATCAGTGAACGACTAGCGGGAGACCCCTACAATGAGCAGTTCTTC
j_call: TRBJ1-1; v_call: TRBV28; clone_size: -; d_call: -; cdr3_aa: CASSLTGGVEAFF; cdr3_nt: TGTGCCAGCAGTTTGACAGGTGGGGTTGAAGCTTTCTTT
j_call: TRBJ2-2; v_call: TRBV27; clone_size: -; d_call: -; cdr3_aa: CASSLSAGETATGELFF; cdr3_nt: TGTGCCAGCAGTTTATCAGCAGGGGAGACGGCCACCGGGGAGCTGTTTTTT
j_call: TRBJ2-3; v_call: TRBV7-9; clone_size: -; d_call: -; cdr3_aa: CASSLDLYKTQYF; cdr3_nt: TGTGCCAGCAGCTTAGATCTTTATAAGACGCAGTATTTT
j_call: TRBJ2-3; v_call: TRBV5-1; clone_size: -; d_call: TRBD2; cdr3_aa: CASSLGGLAGRGTDTQYF; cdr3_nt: TGCGCCAGCAGCTTGGGTGGACTAGCGGGGAGGGGCACAGATACGCAGTATTTT
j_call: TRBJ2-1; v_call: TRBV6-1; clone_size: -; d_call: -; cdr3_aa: CASSGYRDKRYNEQFF; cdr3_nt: TGTGCCAGCAGTGGCTACCGGGACAAACGGTACAATGAGCAGTTCTTC
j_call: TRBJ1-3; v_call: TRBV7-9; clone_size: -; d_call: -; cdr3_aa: CASSLVGRALSGNTIYF; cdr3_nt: TGTGCCAGCAGCTTAGTGGGCAGGGCCCTCTCTGGAAACACCATATATTTT